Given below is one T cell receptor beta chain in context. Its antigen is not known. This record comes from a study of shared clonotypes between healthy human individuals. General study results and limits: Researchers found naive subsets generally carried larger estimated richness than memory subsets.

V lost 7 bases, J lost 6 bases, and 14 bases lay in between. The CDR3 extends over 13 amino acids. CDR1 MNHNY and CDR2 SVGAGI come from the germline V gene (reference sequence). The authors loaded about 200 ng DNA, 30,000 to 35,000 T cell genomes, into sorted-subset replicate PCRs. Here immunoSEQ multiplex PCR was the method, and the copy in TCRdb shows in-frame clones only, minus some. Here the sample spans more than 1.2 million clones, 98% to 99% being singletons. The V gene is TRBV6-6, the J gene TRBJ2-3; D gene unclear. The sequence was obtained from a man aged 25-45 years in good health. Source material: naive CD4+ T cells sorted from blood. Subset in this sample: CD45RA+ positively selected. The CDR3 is CASNPYPPDTQYF. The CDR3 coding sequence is TGTGCCAGCAATCCGTACCCACCGGATACGCAGTATTTT.